One T cell receptor beta chain is described in this entry. The target antigen is unknown. This entry comes from a study of blood T cells in healthy people across ages. Study overall: About one barcoded beta molecule per two T cells came from capture by template switching.

Primed by a sample-barcoded 5' primer and a J-beta primer mix, a second PCR proceeded for about 7 to 11 cycles. Tags on each cDNA molecule came from a template-switch adaptor with 12 random nucleotides. TCRdb re-derived calls from the 5' RACE reads in MiXCR, one entry per CDR3 protein. The sample holds roughly 1.6 million distinct CDR3 sequences; about 31% are singletons and the top ten take 11%. The V and J ends lost 0 bases and 6 bases, in that order; junction bases with no gene match: 7. The CDR3 has 16 amino acids. In germline, CDR1 is DFQATT, CDR2 SNEGSKA (reference sequence). Whole-study results and caveats: Long-lived and aged donors differed, with more naive CD4+ cells and higher diversity in the long-lived. Age showed a roughly linear inverse relationship with TCR beta diversity per million T cells.

The specimen sequenced was blood. The source of this sequence is a woman aged 25 to 39 in good health. This chain uses TRBV20-1 with TRBJ2-1; 11 positions agree with TRBD2. CDR3: CSARDLLLAGANEQFF. Here the CDR3 DNA reads TGCAGTGCTAGAGATCTCCTACTAGCGGGGGCCAATGAGCAGTTCTTC.